This T cell receptor beta chain was sequenced during a study of T cells after yellow fever vaccination. TCRdb re-called the 5' RACE reads through MiXCR, storing one row per CDR3 protein. The table has roughly 170,000 distinct CDR3 sequences, around 8.5% seen once. Germline lookup yields CDR1 SGHVS and CDR2 FQNEAQ. The CDR3 contains 15 residues. Trimming took off 0 bases at V and 4 bases at J, with 10 bases between the two ends. The V call is TRBV7-8, the J call TRBJ1-5, with D uncertain. The specimen was CD8+ T cells sorted from PBMCs, collected 45 days after the yellow fever booster vaccination. The sequence derives from a man between 18 and 35 years old who received the YFV17D yellow fever vaccine. The CDR3 coding sequence is TGTGCCAGCAGCTTAGCGCTGGGCCTAAATCAGCCCCAGCATTTT. Translated, it gives CASSLALGLNQPQHF.